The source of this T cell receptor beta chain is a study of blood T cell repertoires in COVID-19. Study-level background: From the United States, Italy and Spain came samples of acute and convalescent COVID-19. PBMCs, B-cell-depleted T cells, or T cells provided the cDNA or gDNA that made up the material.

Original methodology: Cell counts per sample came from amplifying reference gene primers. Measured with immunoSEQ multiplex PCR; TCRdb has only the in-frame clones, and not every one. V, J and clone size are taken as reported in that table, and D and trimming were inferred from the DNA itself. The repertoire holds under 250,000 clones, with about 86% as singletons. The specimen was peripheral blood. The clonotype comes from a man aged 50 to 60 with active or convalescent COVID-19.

The CDR3 DNA sequence: TGTGCCAGTAGTACAGGGGGTGCTGGTGAGCAGTTCTTC. Protein product: CASSTGGAGEQFF. V and J are TRBV19 and TRBJ2-1; 7 nucleotides agree with TRBD1. The V gene's germline CDR1 is LNHDA and CDR2 SQIVND (reference sequence). V lost 4 bases, J lost 9 bases, and 6 bases stayed unmatched. This CDR3 contains 13 residues.